This TCR beta chain was recorded in a study of cytomegalovirus exposure and HLA in healthy donors. Study details: From about 179 million T cells, an earlier analysis saw 117 million unique TCR beta sequences.

Vbeta (60) and Jbeta (13) primers were used in the PCR. Profiled with immunoSEQ multiplex PCR; TCRdb holds only in-frame clones, not every one. The table shows more than 150,000 clones, with roughly four fifths occurring only once. Trimming took 2 bases from V and 8 from J; bases not matched to a gene: 7. Germline assignment: CDR1 MGHRA and CDR2 YSYEKL. The CDR3 has 16 residues. The chain joins TRBV4-1 to TRBJ1-4, with 11 bases aligning to TRBD1. This TCR derives from a woman aged 25 to 45 in good health and CMV-seronegative. The sequencing sample was made of PBMCs. The CDR3 here is CASSQQPGQGGEKLFF. The CDR3 DNA follows: TGCGCCAGCAGCCAACAGCCGGGACAGGGGGGCGAAAAACTGTTTTTT.